Listed below are T cell receptor beta chains from one sample, sequenced in a study of blood T cell repertoires in COVID-19. Libraries were prepared by immunoSEQ multiplex PCR; TCRdb keeps only in-frame clonotypes and omits some of them. The table lists about 240,000 clones, around 85% of them singletons. Material for sequencing was peripheral blood. The receptor source for this set is a man in his 60s with acute or convalescent COVID-19. Both conserved end residues are part of each CDR3. The order of the fields is CDR3 protein, CDR3 length, V gene, clone size, J gene. Size is stated for part of the rows, as once, few or many counts, or as a class when the clone is expanded.

CDR3aa: CASSFRDRVYEQYF
len: 14
v_gene: TRBV7-9
abundance: -
j_gene: TRBJ2-7

CDR3aa: CAWSVIRGPQHF
len: 12
v_gene: TRBV30
abundance: -
j_gene: TRBJ1-5

CDR3aa: CASSLGPGNSYNEQFF
len: 16
v_gene: TRBV13
abundance: -
j_gene: TRBJ2-1

CDR3aa: CASSLSGLPGDEQFF
len: 15
v_gene: TRBV27
abundance: -
j_gene: TRBJ2-1

CDR3aa: CASRFTGDVEQFF
len: 13
v_gene: TRBV5-1
abundance: once
j_gene: TRBJ2-1

CDR3aa: CASSVLAGGKNEQFF
len: 15
v_gene: TRBV5-1
abundance: -
j_gene: TRBJ2-1

CDR3aa: CATSNNEQFF
len: 10
v_gene: TRBV11-2
abundance: once
j_gene: TRBJ2-1

CDR3aa: CASSPVFNYGYTF
len: 13
v_gene: TRBV19
abundance: -
j_gene: TRBJ1-2

CDR3aa: CASTEGLINEKLFF
len: 14
v_gene: TRBV5-1
abundance: -
j_gene: TRBJ1-4

CDR3aa: CASSLLRGGDEQYF
len: 14
v_gene: TRBV5-1
abundance: -
j_gene: TRBJ2-7

CDR3aa: CASSSQGGQPQHF
len: 13
v_gene: TRBV7-9
abundance: -
j_gene: TRBJ1-5

CDR3aa: CASSPGGAGVTDTQYF
len: 16
v_gene: TRBV5-1
abundance: -
j_gene: TRBJ2-3

CDR3aa: CSVIELNNEQFF
len: 12
v_gene: TRBV29-1
abundance: -
j_gene: TRBJ2-1

CDR3aa: CATSSRTTGTEAFF
len: 14
v_gene: TRBV15
abundance: -
j_gene: TRBJ1-1

CDR3aa: CASYTPGLDNEQFF
len: 14
v_gene: TRBV19
abundance: few
j_gene: TRBJ2-1

CDR3aa: CASSPARGANTGELFF
len: 16
v_gene: TRBV7-6
abundance: -
j_gene: TRBJ2-2

CDR3aa: CASSLDLAPYEQYF
len: 14
v_gene: TRBV9
abundance: -
j_gene: TRBJ2-7

CDR3aa: CASSFYSAGPGTDTQYF
len: 17
v_gene: TRBV7-3
abundance: -
j_gene: TRBJ2-3

CDR3aa: CSVEVGRGDEQYF
len: 13
v_gene: TRBV29-1
abundance: -
j_gene: TRBJ2-7

CDR3aa: CASSPGYASGGDTQYF
len: 16
v_gene: TRBV19
abundance: -
j_gene: TRBJ2-3

CDR3aa: CASSINRGYEQYF
len: 13
v_gene: TRBV19
abundance: -
j_gene: TRBJ2-7

CDR3aa: CASSVEGRTGETQYF
len: 15
v_gene: TRBV9
abundance: -
j_gene: TRBJ2-5

CDR3aa: CASTSSPGDREAFF
len: 14
v_gene: TRBV18
abundance: -
j_gene: TRBJ1-1

CDR3aa: CASSRDNREANEKLFF
len: 16
v_gene: TRBV6-6
abundance: few
j_gene: TRBJ1-4

CDR3aa: CASSARDRIQPGNTIYF
len: 17
v_gene: TRBV19
abundance: -
j_gene: TRBJ1-3

CDR3aa: CASSQIRDITISNNSPLHF
len: 19
v_gene: TRBV27
abundance: -
j_gene: TRBJ1-6

CDR3aa: CASSQYRGNEQFF
len: 13
v_gene: TRBV4-3
abundance: -
j_gene: TRBJ2-1

CDR3aa: CASNSWDRMNTEAFF
len: 15
v_gene: TRBV11-1
abundance: once
j_gene: TRBJ1-1

CDR3aa: CASSRQGGTEAFF
len: 13
v_gene: TRBV7-9
abundance: few
j_gene: TRBJ1-1

CDR3aa: CASSLEQGYGYTF
len: 13
v_gene: TRBV12-3/TRBV12-4
abundance: -
j_gene: TRBJ1-2

CDR3aa: CASSPADRGWETQYF
len: 15
v_gene: TRBV28
abundance: -
j_gene: TRBJ2-5

CDR3aa: CASSIVSGSLDEQFF
len: 15
v_gene: TRBV19
abundance: -
j_gene: TRBJ2-1

CDR3aa: CASSRAGVGETQYF
len: 14
v_gene: TRBV6-5
abundance: once
j_gene: TRBJ2-5

CDR3aa: CATSEKGQGFYNEQFF
len: 16
v_gene: TRBV24-1
abundance: -
j_gene: TRBJ2-1

CDR3aa: CASSPADSGNTIYF
len: 14
v_gene: TRBV18
abundance: -
j_gene: TRBJ1-3

CDR3aa: CASSLGTGEGDTEAFF
len: 16
v_gene: TRBV19
abundance: few
j_gene: TRBJ1-1

CDR3aa: CASSSSPGGAETQYF
len: 15
v_gene: TRBV19
abundance: -
j_gene: TRBJ2-5

CDR3aa: CASSFSRALTYEQYF
len: 15
v_gene: TRBV7-2
abundance: -
j_gene: TRBJ2-7

CDR3aa: CASSYQGEGVYTF
len: 13
v_gene: TRBV5-4
abundance: few
j_gene: TRBJ1-2

CDR3aa: CASNPTRGIEKLFF
len: 14
v_gene: TRBV2
abundance: -
j_gene: TRBJ1-4

CDR3aa: CASSSGWPYSNQPQHF
len: 16
v_gene: TRBV7-2
abundance: -
j_gene: TRBJ1-5

CDR3aa: CASSPDRASDTQYF
len: 14
v_gene: TRBV11-1
abundance: -
j_gene: TRBJ2-3